This T cell receptor beta chain was captured in a study of patients and donors after allogeneic stem cell transplantation. This clonotype showed up just a few times. TCRdb redid the calling of the RT-PCR reads with MiXCR, one entry per CDR3 protein. The sample includes some 200,000 distinct CDR3 sequences, 35% to 50% of them seen just once. Sequencing input: blood, either unsorted or a sorted T cell fraction (not recorded which). The receptor comes from a human donor who was either an allogeneic HSCT recipient or a stem cell or donor lymphocyte infusion donor (not recorded which). It is not recorded whose cells these are; they may come from a transplant donor.

CDR3 in amino acids: CASSQFRGQPQHF. The CDR3 DNA sequence: TGTGCCAGCAGCCAATTCCGGGGGCAGCCCCAGCATTTT. This chain links TRBV3-1 with TRBJ1-5; maybe TRBD1 (5 bases). Germline lookup yields CDR1 LGHDT and CDR2 YNNKEL (reference sequence). This CDR3 has 13 residues. Trimming took off 2 bases at V and 7 bases at J, with 9 bases between the two ends.